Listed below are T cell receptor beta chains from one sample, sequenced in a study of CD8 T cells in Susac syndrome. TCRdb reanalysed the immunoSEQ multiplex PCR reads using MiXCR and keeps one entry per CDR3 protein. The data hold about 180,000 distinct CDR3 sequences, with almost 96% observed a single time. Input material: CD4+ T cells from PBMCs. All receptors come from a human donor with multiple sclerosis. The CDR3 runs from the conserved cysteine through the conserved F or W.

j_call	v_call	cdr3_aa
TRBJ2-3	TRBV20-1	CRGASSTDTQYF
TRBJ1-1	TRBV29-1	CSVRQNTEAFF
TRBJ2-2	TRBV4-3	CASSQDRAGVGELFF
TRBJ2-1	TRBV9	CASSVGQGRNEQFF
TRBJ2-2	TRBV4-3	CASSHLGGVGAGELFF
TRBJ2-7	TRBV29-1	CSVTRGSYEQYF
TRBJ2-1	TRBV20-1	CSASILAGGYNEQFF
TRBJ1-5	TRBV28	CASSILTRDNQPQHF
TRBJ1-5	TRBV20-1	CSASSALSNQPQHF
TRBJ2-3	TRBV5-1	CASSLEGTGDTQYF
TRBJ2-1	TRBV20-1	CSARSGYNEQFF
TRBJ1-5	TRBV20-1	CSARVQGNQPQHF
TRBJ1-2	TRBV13	CASSSGINYGYTF
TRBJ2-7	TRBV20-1	CSAFKAGSYEQYF
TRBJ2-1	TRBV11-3	CASSLGPESEQFF
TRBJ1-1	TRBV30	CAWSGQVTAFF
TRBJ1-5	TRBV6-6	CASNSGTVGQPQHF
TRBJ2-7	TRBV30	CAWSAAGGYSYEQYF
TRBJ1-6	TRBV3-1	CASSQGLGGSPLHF
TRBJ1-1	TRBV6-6	CASTDPQKTEAFF
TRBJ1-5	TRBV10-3	CAISESASTDSNQPQHF
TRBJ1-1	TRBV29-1	CSVEDLNTEAFF